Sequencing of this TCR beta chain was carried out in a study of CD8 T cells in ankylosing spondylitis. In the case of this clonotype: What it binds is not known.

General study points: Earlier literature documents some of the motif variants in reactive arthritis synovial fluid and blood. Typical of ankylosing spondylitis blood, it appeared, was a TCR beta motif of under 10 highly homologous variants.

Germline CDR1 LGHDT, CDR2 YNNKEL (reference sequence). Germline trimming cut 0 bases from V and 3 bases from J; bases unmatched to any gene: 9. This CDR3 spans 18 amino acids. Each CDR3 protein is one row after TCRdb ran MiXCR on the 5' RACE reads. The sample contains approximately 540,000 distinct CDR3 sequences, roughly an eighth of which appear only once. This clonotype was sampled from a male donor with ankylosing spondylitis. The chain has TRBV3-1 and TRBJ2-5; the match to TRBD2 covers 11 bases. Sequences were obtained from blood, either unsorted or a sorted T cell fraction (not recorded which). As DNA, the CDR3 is TGTGCCAGCAGCCAAGAAAGATTAGCGGGAGGGAGAGAAGAGACCCAGTACTTC. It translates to CASSQERLAGGREETQYF.